This passage covers 16 T cell receptor beta chains from one sample sequenced in a study of blood T cell repertoires in COVID-19. Measured with immunoSEQ multiplex PCR; TCRdb has only the in-frame clones, and not every one. The sample lists hundreds of thousands of clones; 65% to 85% were seen once. The sequenced sample consisted of peripheral blood. These receptors came from a woman aged 50 to 60 with acute or convalescent COVID-19.

The rearrangement uses TRBV7-6 and TRBJ1-4; D is ambiguous. The CDR3 contains 16 residues. V shed 0 bases and J shed 0 bases, with 8 bases lying between them. Looked up from germline, CDR1 is SGHVS and CDR2 is FNYEAQ. The CDR3 coding sequence is TGTGCCAGCAGCTTAGCGATCTCGGCAACTAATGAAAAACTGTTTTTT. This encodes CASSLAISATNEKLFF.

The V gene is TRBV30, the J gene TRBJ1-2; TRBD1 might be the D (5 bases). V was clipped by 4 bases and J by 3 bases, with 12 bases between them. CDR1 is GTSNPN, CDR2 SVGIG, per germline (reference sequence). The CDR3 is made up of 13 amino acids. The CDR3 sequence: CAWTGLQDYGYTF. CDR3 DNA: TGTGCCTGGACGGGACTGCAGGACTATGGCTACACCTTC.

The chain employs TRBV27 and TRBJ2-2; 7 bases map to TRBD2. The CDR3 extends over 15 amino acids. CDR1 is MNHEY, CDR2 SMNVEV, per germline (reference sequence). V gave up 2 bases and J gave up 1 base; unmatched junction bases: 1. The CDR3 coding sequence is TGTGCCAGCAGTTTAGGGACTAAGAACACCGGGGAGCTGTTTTTT. Amino acid sequence: CASSLGTKNTGELFF.

V is TRBV14 and J is TRBJ1-4; D may be TRBD1 (6 bases). Germline values: CDR1 SGHDN, CDR2 FVKESK. V gave up 0 bases and J gave up 14 bases, with 13 bases separating them. The CDR3 contains 13 residues. CDR3 DNA: TGTGCCAGCAGCCAAGATTGGGGGCAAGCCCTGTTTTTT. Protein product: CASSQDWGQALFF.

CDR3: CASRSTGISGNTIYF. CDR3 in DNA: TGTGCCAGCAGATCGACAGGGATCTCTGGAAACACCATATATTTT. The chain carries TRBV6-5 and TRBJ1-3, with TRBD1 matching over 7 bases. The length of the CDR3 is 15 residues. Germline-derived CDR1 and CDR2 are MNHEY and SVGAGI. The V gene end was trimmed by 6 bases and the J gene end by 0 bases; junction bases not matched to a gene: 5.

In its sample, this clone was seen a few times. The rearrangement links TRBV11-2 to TRBJ2-7; tentatively, D is TRBD1 (6 bases). There are 12 residues in the CDR3. CDR1 is SGHAT and CDR2 is FQNNGV in the germline V gene. The V end was cut by 5 bases, the J end by 3 bases, with 8 bases between. The CDR3 sequence: CASSAGVYEQYF. The CDR3 DNA sequence: TGTGCCAGCAGCGCAGGGGTCTACGAGCAGTACTTC.

The V call is TRBV5-4, the J call TRBJ2-7; D might be TRBD1 (5 bases). V lost 4 bases, J lost 2 bases, and 10 bases lay in between. The germline V gene encodes CDR1 SGHNT and CDR2 YYREEE (reference sequence). This CDR3 region has 13 residues. The CDR3 DNA reads as TGTGCCAGCAGCACAGACAGAACCTACGAGCAGTACTTC. Protein product: CASSTDRTYEQYF.

The chain couples TRBV29-1 to TRBJ1-2; maybe TRBD1 (6 bases). Germline CDR1 and CDR2: SQVTM and ANQGSEA. V lost 5 bases to trimming and J lost 8 bases, with 21 bases between them. The length of the CDR3 is 14 residues. The CDR3 region has the DNA TGCAGCGTTACCCGTGTTCAGGGGTCAGACGGCTACACCTTC. It encodes CSVTRVQGSDGYTF.

This chain links TRBV5-1 with TRBJ2-7; the D gene is possibly TRBD1 (5 bases). In germline, CDR1 is SGHRS, CDR2 YFSETQ. The V end was cut by 0 bases, the J end by 2 bases, with 9 bases between. The CDR3 has 14 amino acids. CDR3 sequence: CASSLGGFTYEQYF. CDR3 sequence (DNA): TGCGCCAGCAGCTTGGGGGGCTTCACCTACGAGCAGTACTTC.

V gene TRBV15 combines with J gene TRBJ2-2; a possible D gene is TRBD1 (5 bases). CDR3 length equals 15 residues. V lost 2 bases, J lost 10 bases, and 17 bases lay in between. CDR1 LNHNV and CDR2 YYDKDF come from the germline V gene (reference sequence). The CDR3 DNA reads as TGTGCCACCAGCAGATCGGACACGTCCTTGAAGGAGCTGTTTTTT. This sequence encodes CATSRSDTSLKELFF. Complete variable domain (other parts from reference TRBV15 and TRBJ2-2): DAMVIQNPRYQVTQFGKPVTLSCSQTLNHNVMYWYQQKSSQAPKLLFHYYDKDFNNEADTPDNFQSRRPNTSFCFLDIRSPGLGDTAMYLCATSRSDTSLKELFFGEGSRLTVL.

The V and J genes are TRBV24-1 and TRBJ2-3; D is possibly TRBD2 (5 bases). Germline V lookup: CDR1 KGHDR, CDR2 SFDVKD. The length of the CDR3 is 13 residues. V gave up 6 bases and J gave up 6 bases, with 12 bases separating them. Here the CDR3 reads CATSPPWRDTQYF. As DNA, the CDR3 is TGTGCCACCAGTCCCCCGTGGAGGGATACGCAGTATTTT.

The genes are TRBV3-1 (or the pseudogene TRBV3-2) and TRBJ2-7; D gene unclear. V was pared by 2 bases and J by 7 bases, with 9 bases between. Germline V gene sequence: CDR1 LGHDT, CDR2 YNNKEL (reference sequence). CDR3 length equals 12 residues. CDR3 sequence (DNA): TGTGCCAGCAGCCAAACCCTCGGGGAGCAGTACTTC. Protein sequence: CASSQTLGEQYF.

The gene calls are TRBV5-4 and TRBJ1-1; 8 bases agree with TRBD1. Trimming cost V 2 bases and J 2 bases; bases outside gene matches: 2. Per germline, CDR1 SGHNT and CDR2 YYREEE (reference sequence). CDR3 length: 14 residues. The CDR3 nucleotides are TGTGCCAGCAGCTTTGACAGGGGTAACACTGAAGCTTTCTTT. Translating it yields CASSFDRGNTEAFF.

The chain carries TRBV7-9 and TRBJ2-2; 8 bases align to TRBD2. Germline CDR1 is SEHNR and CDR2 is FQNEAQ (reference sequence). The J segment lost 0 bases and the V segment lost 6 bases, leaving 9 bases of the junction unmatched. This CDR3 contains 17 residues. This chain's CDR3 is CASRPGGLWSNTGELFF. The DNA for the CDR3 is TGTGCCAGCAGGCCGGGGGGGCTCTGGTCGAACACCGGGGAGCTGTTTTTT.

This chain connects TRBV28 to TRBJ1-4, with 9 positions matching TRBD1. CDR1 and CDR2 (germline): MDHEN, SYDVKM. There are 22 residues in the CDR3. The trim removed 2 bases at V and 2 bases at J, leaving 21 bases unmatched. CDR3 protein: CASSLLPPGAGTGRGTNEKLFF. The CDR3 DNA reads TGTGCCAGCAGTTTACTCCCCCCTGGGGCCGGGACAGGGAGGGGGACTAATGAAAAACTGTTTTTT.

CDR3 nucleotides: TGTGCCAGTAGTATAGGTCCGGACGAGCAGTACTTC. This codes for CASSIGPDEQYF. The J gene is TRBJ2-7, the V gene TRBV19; D unclear. Trimming stripped 1 base from V and 5 bases from J, with 6 bases between. The CDR3 is 12 residues long. CDR1 and CDR2 (germline): LNHDA, SQIVND (reference sequence).